Listed below are T cell receptor beta chains from one sample, sequenced in a study of blood T cell repertoires in COVID-19. TCRdb's copy holds only in-frame clones and misses some; the assay was immunoSEQ multiplex PCR. The repertoire holds about 280,000 clones, with 82% as singletons. Sequencing was performed on PBMCs or T cells enriched from blood (not recorded which). These receptors were taken from a man aged 40-49 years who had been exposed to COVID-19. CDR3s include the opening cysteine and the closing phenylalanine or tryptophan. D genes are given only for firm matches. The size entry is marked missing in some rows and otherwise reads once, few, many or a size class.

TGTGCCAGCAGCCAGTACCAGGGGATTGAAGCTTTCTTT	CASSQYQGIEAFF	.	TRBV3-1/TRBV3-2	.	TRBJ1-1	13
TGTGCCAGTAGTCCGGGAGTTTCGCAGTTCTTC	CASSPGVSQFF	.	TRBV19	.	TRBJ2-1	11
TGCAGCGTTGAGGAGGGCACAGATACGCAGTATTTT	CSVEEGTDTQYF	.	TRBV29-1	.	TRBJ2-3	12
TGTGCCAGCAGCCCGGGTCATGGAACCTATGGCTACACCTTC	CASSPGHGTYGYTF	.	TRBV5-6	.	TRBJ1-2	14
TGTGCCAGCAGCCTCCTAGGGGATATAAACACTGAAGCTTTCTTT	CASSLLGDINTEAFF	.	TRBV7-3	.	TRBJ1-1	15
TGTGCCAGCAGGCAGACCGCCGGGTTCACCGGGGAGCTGTTTTTT	CASRQTAGFTGELFF	few	TRBV6-5	.	TRBJ2-2	15
TGTGCCTGGAGGTTAGACAGTGGTGGCGCTGAAGCTTTCTTT	CAWRLDSGGAEAFF	.	TRBV30	.	TRBJ1-1	14
TGTGCCAGCAGTGGGACTAGCGTCAGAGCCAAAAACATTCAGTACTTC	CASSGTSVRAKNIQYF	.	TRBV6-2/TRBV6-3	TRBD2	TRBJ2-4	16
TGTGCCAGCAGCGAAAGACAGGGGCTAAGCACAGATACGCAGTATTTT	CASSERQGLSTDTQYF	.	TRBV9	TRBD1	TRBJ2-3	16
TGCGCCAGCAGCCCGTCGACTAGCGGGTGGGCAAATGAGCAGTTCTTC	CASSPSTSGWANEQFF	.	TRBV5-1	TRBD2	TRBJ2-1	16
TGTGCCAGCAGAGGACCGGGGGTGGCTTTCTTT	CASRGPGVAFF	.	TRBV6-5	.	TRBJ1-1	11
TGCGCCAGCAGCCCTTATCTTCTAGGAGCCCCCTACGAGCAGTACTTC	CASSPYLLGAPYEQYF	.	TRBV4-1	.	TRBJ2-7	16
TGTGCCTGGAGTGTAGACAGGGACCAGCCCCAGCATTTT	CAWSVDRDQPQHF	.	TRBV30	TRBD1	TRBJ1-5	13
TGTGCCAGCAGCCCCGATGGAGGTGAAGCTTTCTTT	CASSPDGGEAFF	once	TRBV12-3/TRBV12-4	.	TRBJ1-1	12
TGTGCCAGCACCCCTAGCGGGAGCACAGAGACCCAGTACTTC	CASTPSGSTETQYF	.	TRBV6-5	TRBD2	TRBJ2-5	14
TGTGCCGGACAGGGACTAGCGAACCAAGAGACCCAGTACTTC	CAGQGLANQETQYF	.	TRBV7-9	TRBD2	TRBJ2-5	14
TGTGCCAGCAGCTTGGGTACAGGGGTTACCTACGAGCAGTACTTC	CASSLGTGVTYEQYF	.	TRBV5-5	TRBD1	TRBJ2-7	15
TGTGCCAGCAGCCCTCTCCGGGGGGAGGATAATGAAAAACTGTTTTTT	CASSPLRGEDNEKLFF	.	TRBV7-6	.	TRBJ1-4	16
TGTGCCAGCAGACTAGAGGACACCGGGGAGCTGTTTTTT	CASRLEDTGELFF	.	TRBV2	.	TRBJ2-2	13
TGCGCCAGCAGCTTACGTAGTCCAACCTACCAAAGCGTCCACGAGCAGTACTTC	CASSLRSPTYQSVHEQYF	few	TRBV5-1	.	TRBJ2-7	18
TGTGCCAGCAACGCAGGGTCTGCTGAAGCTTTCTTT	CASNAGSAEAFF	.	TRBV25-1	.	TRBJ1-1	12
TGCAGTGCCAACAGGGCGAGGGAGCAGTTCTTC	CSANRAREQFF	.	TRBV20-1	.	TRBJ2-1	11
TGTGCCAGCTCACCAATAGACAGCTCCTACAATGAGCAGTTCTTC	CASSPIDSSYNEQFF	few	TRBV18	.	TRBJ2-1	15
TGCAGCGTGGCACCCCCGGGAGGCCGGACAGATACGCAGTATTTT	CSVAPPGGRTDTQYF	few	TRBV29-1	TRBD2	TRBJ2-3	15
TGTGCCAGCAGCCTCAGGGACTACGAGCAGTACTTC	CASSLRDYEQYF	many	TRBV7-9	.	TRBJ2-7	12
TGCGCCAGCAGCTTGGCGACAGGGTCCTACGAGCAGTACTTC	CASSLATGSYEQYF	few	TRBV5-1	TRBD1	TRBJ2-7	14
TGTGCCAGCAGCCGGAGGTGGGCTGAAGCTTTCTTT	CASSRRWAEAFF	.	TRBV27	.	TRBJ1-1	12